This T cell receptor beta chain was captured in a study of blood T cell repertoires in COVID-19. The germline V and J ends were trimmed by 4 bases and 7 bases, with 10 bases remaining between them. The germline V gene has CDR1 LGHDT and CDR2 YNNKEL (reference sequence). This CDR3 is built from 12 residues. Some clones are missing from TCRdb's copy, which holds only in-frame ones; the method was immunoSEQ multiplex PCR. The sample yields under 300,000 clones, approximately 88% seen once. On this clone: The sample carries other DNA sequences with the same CDR3.

Input material: PBMCs or T cells enriched from blood (not recorded which). The chain links TRBV3-1 (or the pseudogene TRBV3-2) to TRBJ1-2; a weak D match, TRBD1 (6 bases). The receptor was isolated from a woman in her thirties or forties who had recovered from COVID-19. The CDR3 loop reads CASSPGAGGYTF. The CDR3 nucleotides read TGTGCCAGCAGCCCAGGGGCTGGTGGCTACACCTTC.